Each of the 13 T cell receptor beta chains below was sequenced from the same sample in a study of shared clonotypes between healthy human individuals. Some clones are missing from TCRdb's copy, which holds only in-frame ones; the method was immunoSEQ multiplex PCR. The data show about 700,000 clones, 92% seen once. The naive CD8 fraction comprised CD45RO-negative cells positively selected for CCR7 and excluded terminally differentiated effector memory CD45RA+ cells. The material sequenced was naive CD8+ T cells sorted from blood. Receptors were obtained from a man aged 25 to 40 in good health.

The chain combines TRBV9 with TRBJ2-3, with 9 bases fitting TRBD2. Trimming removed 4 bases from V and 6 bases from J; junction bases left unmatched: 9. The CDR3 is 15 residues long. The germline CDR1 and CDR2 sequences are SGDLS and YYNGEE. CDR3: CASSSRLAASDTQYF. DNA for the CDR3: TGTGCCAGCAGCTCCCGACTAGCGGCAAGCGATACGCAGTATTTT.

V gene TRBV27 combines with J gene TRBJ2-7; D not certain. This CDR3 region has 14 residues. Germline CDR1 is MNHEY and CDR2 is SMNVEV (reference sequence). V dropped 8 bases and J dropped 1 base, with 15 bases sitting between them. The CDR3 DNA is TGTGCCAGCGGAACTGCTGGATATTCCTACGAGCAGTACTTC. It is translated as CASGTAGYSYEQYF.

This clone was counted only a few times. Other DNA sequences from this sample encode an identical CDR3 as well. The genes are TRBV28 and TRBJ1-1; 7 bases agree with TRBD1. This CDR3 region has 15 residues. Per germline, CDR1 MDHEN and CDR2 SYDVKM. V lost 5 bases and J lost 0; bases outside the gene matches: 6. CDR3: CASSPTRGMNTEAFF. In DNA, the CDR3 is TGTGCCAGCAGTCCAACCAGGGGGATGAACACTGAAGCTTTCTTT.

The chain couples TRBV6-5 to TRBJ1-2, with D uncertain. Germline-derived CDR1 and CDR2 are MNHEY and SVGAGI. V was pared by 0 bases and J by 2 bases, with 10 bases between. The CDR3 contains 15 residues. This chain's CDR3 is CASSYSLSSNYGYTF. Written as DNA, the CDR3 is TGTGCCAGCAGTTACTCGCTTTCCTCAAACTATGGCTACACCTTC.

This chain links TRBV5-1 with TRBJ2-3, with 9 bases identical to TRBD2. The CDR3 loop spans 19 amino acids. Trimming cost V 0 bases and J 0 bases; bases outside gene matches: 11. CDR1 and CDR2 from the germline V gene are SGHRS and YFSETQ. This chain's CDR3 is CASSLADWASGTSTDTQYF. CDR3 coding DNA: TGCGCCAGCAGCTTGGCCGATTGGGCTAGCGGGACGAGCACAGATACGCAGTATTTT.

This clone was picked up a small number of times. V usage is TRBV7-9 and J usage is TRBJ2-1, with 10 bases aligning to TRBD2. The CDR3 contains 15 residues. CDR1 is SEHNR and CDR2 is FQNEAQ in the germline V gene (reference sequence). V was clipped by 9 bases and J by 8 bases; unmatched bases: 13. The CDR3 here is CASASAGGYIDEQFF. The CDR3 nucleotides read TGTGCCAGTGCTTCAGCGGGAGGGTACATTGATGAGCAGTTCTTC. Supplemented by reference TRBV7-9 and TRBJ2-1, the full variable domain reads DTGVSQNPRHKITKRGQNVTFRCDPISEHNRLYWYRQTLGQGPEFLTYFQNEAQLEKSRLLSDRFSAERPKGSFSTLEIQRTEQGDSAMYLCASASAGGYIDEQFFGPGTRLTVL.

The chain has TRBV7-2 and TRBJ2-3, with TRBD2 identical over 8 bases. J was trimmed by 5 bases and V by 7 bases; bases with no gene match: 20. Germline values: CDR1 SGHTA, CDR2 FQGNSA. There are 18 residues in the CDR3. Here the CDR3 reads CASTSPGGMGLFGDTQYF. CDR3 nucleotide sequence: TGTGCCAGCACCTCCCCGGGGGGGATGGGGCTTTTTGGAGATACGCAGTATTTT. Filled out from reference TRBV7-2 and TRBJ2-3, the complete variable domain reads GAGVSQSPSNKVTEKGKDVELRCDPISGHTALYWYRQSLGQGLEFLIYFQGNSAPDKSGLPSDRFSAERTGGSVSTLTIQRTQQEDSAVYLCASTSPGGMGLFGDTQYFGPGTRLTVL.

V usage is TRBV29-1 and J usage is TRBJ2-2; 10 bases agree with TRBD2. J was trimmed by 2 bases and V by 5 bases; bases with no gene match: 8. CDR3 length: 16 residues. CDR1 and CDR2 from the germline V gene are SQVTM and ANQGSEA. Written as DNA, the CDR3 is TGCAGCGTTTTCGGACTAGCGGAAAAAAACACCGGGGAGCTGTTTTTT. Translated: CSVFGLAEKNTGELFF.

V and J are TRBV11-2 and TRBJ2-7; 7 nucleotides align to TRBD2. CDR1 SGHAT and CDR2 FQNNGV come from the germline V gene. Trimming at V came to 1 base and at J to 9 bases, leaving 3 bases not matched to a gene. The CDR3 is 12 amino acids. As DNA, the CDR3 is TGTGCCAGCAGCTTAGGGCTAGCGGTGCAGTACTTC. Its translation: CASSLGLAVQYF.

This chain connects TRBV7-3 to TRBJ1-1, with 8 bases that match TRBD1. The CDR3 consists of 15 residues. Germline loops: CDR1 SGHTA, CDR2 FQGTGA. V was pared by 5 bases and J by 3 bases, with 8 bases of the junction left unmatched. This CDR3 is CASSPTTGVHTEAFF. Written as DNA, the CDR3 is TGTGCCAGCAGCCCCACGACAGGGGTACACACTGAAGCTTTCTTT.

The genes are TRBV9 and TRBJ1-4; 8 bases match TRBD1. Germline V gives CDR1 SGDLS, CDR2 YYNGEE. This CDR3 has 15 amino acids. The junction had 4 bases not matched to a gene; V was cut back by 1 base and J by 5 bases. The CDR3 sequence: CASSVQGALNEKLFF. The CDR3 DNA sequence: TGTGCCAGCAGCGTACAGGGGGCTTTGAATGAAAAACTGTTTTTT.

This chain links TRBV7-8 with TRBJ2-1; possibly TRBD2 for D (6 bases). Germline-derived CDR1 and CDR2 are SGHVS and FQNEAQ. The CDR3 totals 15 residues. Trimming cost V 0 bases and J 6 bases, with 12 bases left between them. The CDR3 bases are TGTGCCAGCAGCTTAGCCGTGACTAGTTTCAATGAGCAGTTCTTC. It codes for CASSLAVTSFNEQFF.

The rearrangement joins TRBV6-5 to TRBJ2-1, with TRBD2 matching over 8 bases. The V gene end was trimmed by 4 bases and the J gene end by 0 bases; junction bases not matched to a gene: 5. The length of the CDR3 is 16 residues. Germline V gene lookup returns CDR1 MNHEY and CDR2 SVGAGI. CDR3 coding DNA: TGTGCCAGCAGTTCGGGGCGGGGGGACTCCTACAATGAGCAGTTCTTC. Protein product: CASSSGRGDSYNEQFF.